The 30 T cell receptor beta chains reported below all come from one sample, sequenced in a study of T cells in Graves' hyperthyroidism and ophthalmopathy. Researchers amplified the TCR beta CDR3 regions from RNA transcripts. First-round RT-PCR of the TCR CDR3 relied on the HTBI primer set. Each CDR3 protein is one row after TCRdb ran MiXCR on the multiplex PCR reads. The sample shows around 530,000 distinct CDR3 sequences, over 15% of them seen only once. The sample was blood. These receptor sequences come from a woman aged 18-29 years with Graves' ophthalmopathy.

This clonotype was found many times. This chain uses TRBV5-1 with TRBJ2-7, with D perhaps matching TRBD1 (6 bases). The CDR3 covers 16 residues. V dropped 0 bases and J dropped 0 bases, with 13 bases sitting between them. Germline CDR1 reads SGHRS; CDR2 reads YFSETQ. CDR3: CASSLAGTTSSYEQYF. The CDR3 nucleotides are TGCGCCAGCAGCTTGGCCGGGACAACAAGCTCCTACGAGCAGTACTTC. The variable domain in full, completed from reference TRBV5-1 and TRBJ2-7, reads KAGVTQTPRYLIKTRGQQVTLSCSPISGHRSVSWYQQTPGQGLQFLFEYFSETQRNKGNFPGRFSGRQFSNSRSEMNVSTLELGDSALYLCASSLAGTTSSYEQYFGPGTRLTVT.

This clonotype was recorded at least ten times. This rearrangement joins TRBV7-9 to TRBJ1-2; D unclear. This CDR3 has 13 residues. Germline V CDR1 and CDR2: SEHNR, FQNEAQ (reference sequence). The V gene lost 5 bases and the J gene lost 8 bases, with 15 bases spanning the gap. CDR3 loop: CASSHPTSNGYTF. In DNA, the CDR3 is TGTGCCAGCAGCCATCCGACTTCTAACGGCTACACCTTC. The full variable domain, in which reference TRBV7-9 and TRBJ1-2 provide the parts outside the CDR3, is DTGVSQNPRHKITKRGQNVTFRCDPISEHNRLYWYRQTLGQGPEFLTYFQNEAQLEKSRLLSDRFSAERPKGSFSTLEIQRTEQGDSAMYLCASSHPTSNGYTFGSGTRLTVV.

This clonotype was found a few times. V gene TRBV4-2 combines with J gene TRBJ2-3; D might be TRBD2 (5 bases). CDR1 and CDR2 from the germline V gene are LGHNA and YNFKEQ. V lost 0 bases to trimming and J lost 14 bases, with 15 bases between them. The CDR3 spans 13 residues. The DNA of the CDR3 is TGTGCCAGCAGCCAAGATGAGGCGGGCTTGAGGTATTTT. It is translated as CASSQDEAGLRYF.

Remarks on this clonotype: A much larger clonotype is one base distant, so this may be a read error. The J gene is TRBJ2-5, the V gene TRBV2, with D perhaps matching TRBD1 or TRBD2 (5 bases each). The CDR3 extends over 15 amino acids. The germline CDR1 and CDR2 sequences are SNHLY and FYNNEI. The CDR3 sequence is CASSAGGGRQETQCF. CDR3 DNA sequence: TGTGCCAGCAGCGCCGGTGGGGGTCGGCAAGAGACCCAGTGCTTC.

In this sample, this clonotype turned up many times. The chain has TRBV6-1 and TRBJ2-5; 13 bases map to TRBD2. V was pared by 2 bases and J by 5 bases, with 2 bases of the junction left unmatched. From germline, CDR1 is MNHNS and CDR2 SASEGT. The CDR3 is 15 amino acids. The CDR3 region is CASSETSGGDETQYF. The CDR3 nucleotides read TGTGCCAGCAGTGAAACTAGCGGGGGGGACGAGACCCAGTACTTC.

This clonotype was seen repeatedly, ten times or more. The chain is built from TRBV27 and TRBJ1-5; tentative D call: TRBD1 (6 bases). The germline CDR1 and CDR2 sequences are MNHEY and SMNVEV (reference sequence). V was shortened by 2 bases and J by 4 bases, with 18 bases between the two germline ends. This CDR3 comprises 17 residues. In nucleotides, the CDR3 is TGTGCCAGCAGTTTAGACCCGAGCGGGGGCGGGAATCAGCCCCAGCATTTT. This codes for CASSLDPSGGGNQPQHF.

This clonotype turned up a few times. The chain combines TRBV7-2 with TRBJ1-2; 8 bases are a match to TRBD1. Germline trimming cut 4 bases from V and 4 bases from J; bases unmatched to any gene: 2. The CDR3 length is 13 residues. The germline gives CDR1 SGHTA, CDR2 FQGNSA. This CDR3 reads CASSSRGPYGYTF. The CDR3 bases are TGTGCCAGCAGCTCCAGGGGGCCCTATGGCTACACCTTC.

This clonotype has a count of ten or more. The rearrangement uses TRBV12-3 or TRBV12-4 and TRBJ1-2; D gene unclear. V lost 5 bases and J lost 4, with 20 bases in between. The CDR3 length is 16 residues. This chain's CDR3 is CASSTEGGIGVYGYTF. CDR3 bases: TGTGCCAGCAGTACCGAGGGAGGGATCGGTGTCTATGGCTACACCTTC.

The chain links TRBV12-3 or TRBV12-4 to TRBJ1-1; no clear D. Trimming pared 8 bases from V and 4 bases from J, leaving 11 bases between. CDR3 length: 12 amino acids. This CDR3 reads CASGYEVTEAFF. The CDR3 region has the DNA TGTGCCAGCGGGTATGAGGTCACTGAAGCTTTCTTT.

This clonotype was found a few times. This chain's CDR3 is CAWIPGGAGTDTQYF. In DNA form, the CDR3 reads TGTGCCTGGATACCAGGGGGCGCGGGCACAGATACGCAGTATTTT. This sequence joins TRBV30 and TRBJ2-3; 8 nucleotides agree with TRBD1. The CDR3 spans 15 residues. CDR1 is GTSNPN and CDR2 is SVGIG in the germline V gene (reference sequence). The trim removed 4 bases at V and 1 base at J, leaving 7 bases unmatched.

This clonotype has more than one count but fewer than ten. The chain joins TRBV7-3 to TRBJ1-5; D might be TRBD1 (5 bases). CDR3 size: 17 residues. From germline, CDR1 is SGHTA and CDR2 FQGTGA. V was trimmed by 5 bases and J by 2 bases, leaving 19 bases between them. Written as DNA, the CDR3 is TGTGCCAGCAGCCGGTGGGCCGATGGGGGTGGCAATCAGCCCCAGCATTTT. Its translation is CASSRWADGGGNQPQHF.

The chain uses TRBV29-1 and TRBJ1-5, with 8 bases aligning to TRBD1. The germline CDR1 and CDR2 sequences are SQVTM and ANQGSEA. The V segment lost 6 bases and the J segment 4 bases; nucleotides outside the gene matches: 5. The CDR3 loop spans 13 amino acids. CDR3 sequence reads: CSVSDRANQPQHF. The CDR3 DNA is TGCAGCGTCTCGGACAGGGCGAATCAGCCCCAGCATTTT.

This clonotype was counted a few times. In DNA, the CDR3 is TGTGCCAGTAGTATTCGGGGACAGGGGGTGGGATCGGGCAATCAGCCCCAGCATTTT. It yields the protein CASSIRGQGVGSGNQPQHF. The V gene is TRBV19, the J gene TRBJ1-5; 11 bases match TRBD1. The CDR3 totals 19 residues. The V gene end was trimmed by 3 bases and the J gene end by 2 bases; junction bases not matched to a gene: 12. Germline V gene lookup returns CDR1 LNHDA and CDR2 SQIVND (reference sequence). The entire variable domain, with the rest obtained from reference TRBV19 and TRBJ1-5, is as follows: DGGITQSPKYLFRKEGQNVTLSCEQNLNHDAMYWYRQDPGQGLRLIYYSQIVNDFQKGDIAEGYSVSREKKESFPLTVTSAQKNPTAFYLCASSIRGQGVGSGNQPQHFGDGTRLSIL.

This clonotype was counted only a few times. It may be a read error: a sequence one base away is much more abundant. The rearrangement links TRBV12-3 or TRBV12-4 to TRBJ1-1; possible D gene TRBD1, 5 bases. The CDR3 extends over 15 amino acids. Deletions cut 5 bases from V and 1 base from J, with 14 bases between. CDR3 residues: CASSPPLQGNTEAFF. DNA for the CDR3: TGTGCCAGCAGTCCCCCTCTTCAGGGGAACACTGAAGCTTTCTTT.

This clonotype was seen a few times. V usage is TRBV24-1 and J usage is TRBJ2-3; TRBD2 agrees at 13 bases. Looked up from germline, CDR1 is KGHDR and CDR2 is SFDVKD. CDR3 size: 17 residues. The junction had 5 bases not matched to a gene; V was cut back by 6 bases and J by 0 bases. CDR3 sequence reads: CATSTSGGADSTDTQYF. For the CDR3, the DNA is TGTGCCACCAGTACTAGCGGGGGGGCCGATAGCACAGATACGCAGTATTTT.

This chain connects TRBV20-1 to TRBJ1-6; D might be TRBD1 (5 bases). Germline CDR1 is DFQATT and CDR2 is SNEGSKA (reference sequence). The CDR3 totals 14 residues. Trimming took 6 bases from V and 10 from J, leaving 19 bases between them. In DNA, the CDR3 is TGCAGTGCACCCCTTGACGGGGGGAAATCACCCCTCCACTTT. It encodes CSAPLDGGKSPLHF.

The rearrangement joins TRBV5-1 to TRBJ1-1; 7 bases are shared with TRBD1. Germline loops: CDR1 SGHRS, CDR2 YFSETQ. Trimming took 2 bases from V and 0 from J; bases not matched to a gene: 4. The CDR3 is 15 amino acids. CDR3 bases: TGCGCCAGCAGCTTCGTGGGACAGATGAACACTGAAGCTTTCTTT. It translates to CASSFVGQMNTEAFF.

A remark on this clonotype: A much larger clone is a single base away; this may be a read error. The chain recombines TRBV5-6 with TRBJ1-1, with D unresolved. The V gene's germline CDR1 is SGHDT and CDR2 YYEEEE. This CDR3 contains 13 residues. V shed 6 bases and J shed 4 bases, with 13 bases lying between them. The CDR3 region has the DNA TGTGCCAGCATCCCCCGGTCTGGCACTGAAGCTTTCTTT. This sequence encodes CASIPRSGTEAFF.

Ten or more counts support this clonotype. CDR3 in amino acids: CASSPAGGGPDTQYF. The DNA of the CDR3 is TGTGCCAGCAGCCCCGCGGGCGGGGGCCCGGATACGCAGTATTTT. This sequence joins TRBV13 and TRBJ2-3, with D possibly being TRBD2 (7 bases). The CDR3 has 15 residues. The V and J ends lost 5 bases and 6 bases respectively, with 18 bases between them. The germline V gene encodes CDR1 PRHDT and CDR2 FYEKMQ (reference sequence).

This clonotype was counted many times. The rearrangement links TRBV11-3 to TRBJ1-1, with 7 bases matching TRBD1. The trim removed 2 bases at V and 7 bases at J, leaving 1 base unmatched. Germline CDR1 is SGHNT and CDR2 is YENEEA. This CDR3 has 12 amino acids. The CDR3 region has the DNA TGTGCCAGCAGCTTAAACAGGGGTGAAGCTTTCTTT. Translated, it gives CASSLNRGEAFF.

In regard to this clonotype: Since a much larger clone is just one base distant, this may be a read error. The gene calls are TRBV2 and TRBJ2-2, with unresolved D. Germline values: CDR1 SNHLY, CDR2 FYNNEI. V was clipped by 3 bases and J by 1 base, with 9 bases between them. The CDR3 totals 15 residues. Written as DNA, the CDR3 is TGTGCCAGCAGTGATACTGGCGAGAACACCGGGGAGCTGTTTTTT. Protein product: CASSDTGENTGELFF.

The V call is TRBV7-2, the J call TRBJ1-4, with TRBD1 matching over 7 bases. Germline loops: CDR1 SGHTA, CDR2 FQGNSA. This CDR3 spans 18 amino acids. J was trimmed by 0 bases and V by 2 bases; bases with no gene match: 9. CDR3: CASSLSGRGSATNEKLFF. CDR3 nucleotide sequence: TGTGCCAGCAGCTTATCGGGCAGGGGGAGTGCAACTAATGAAAAACTGTTTTTT.

This chain links TRBV10-2 with TRBJ2-4; D gene unclear. V lost 3 bases to trimming and J lost 3 bases, with 6 bases between them. Germline-derived CDR1 and CDR2 are WSHSY and SAAADI. This CDR3 comprises 13 residues. For the CDR3, the DNA is TGCGCCAGCAGTGACCGGAACAAAAACATTCAGTACTTC. Its protein is CASSDRNKNIQYF.

The V and J genes are TRBV28 and TRBJ1-4; no firm D call. CDR3 size: 13 residues. V was pared by 3 bases and J by 5 bases, with 7 bases between. Germline assignment: CDR1 MDHEN and CDR2 SYDVKM. In DNA, the CDR3 is TGTGCCAGCAGTTTTCTGGGAAATGAAAAACTGTTTTTT. It codes for CASSFLGNEKLFF. Based on the CDR3 plus reference TRBV28 and TRBJ1-4, the full variable domain is DVKVTQSSRYLVKRTGEKVFLECVQDMDHENMFWYRQDPGLGLRLIYFSYDVKMKEKGDIPEGYSVSREKKERFSLILESASTNQTSMYLCASSFLGNEKLFFGSGTQLSVL.

In its sample, this clonotype was seen many times. The rearrangement links TRBV11-2 to TRBJ1-1; D ambiguous. Germline V gives CDR1 SGHAT, CDR2 FQNNGV. The length of the CDR3 is 13 residues. Trimming pared 1 base from V and 4 bases from J, leaving 7 bases between. The CDR3, as DNA: TGTGCCAGCAGCTTAGGCGGGCTCACTGAAGCTTTCTTT. Residues: CASSLGGLTEAFF.

The chain recombines TRBV5-4 with TRBJ2-3; no clear D gene. In germline, CDR1 is SGHNT, CDR2 YYREEE (reference sequence). The CDR3 spans 16 residues. Trimming shortened V by 0 bases and J by 0 bases, and 11 bases separated the two germline ends. In nucleotides, the CDR3 is TGTGCCAGCAGCTTGGAAGGGATACCTAGCACAGATACGCAGTATTTT. Protein: CASSLEGIPSTDTQYF.

This clonotype has a handful of counts. The chain uses TRBV29-1 and TRBJ2-5; unclear D gene. Germline V lookup: CDR1 SQVTM, CDR2 ANQGSEA. This CDR3 has 11 amino acids. V was clipped by 4 bases and J by 1 base, with 4 bases between them. As DNA, the CDR3 is TGCAGCGTTGTGTCCCAAGAGACCCAGTACTTC. This sequence encodes CSVVSQETQYF.

This clonotype was observed many times. This chain connects TRBV5-5 to TRBJ2-1; 7 nucleotides match TRBD1. The CDR3 consists of 15 residues. Germline loops: CDR1 SGHKS, CDR2 YYEKEE (reference sequence). V trimming: 1 base; J trimming: 6 bases; junction bases outside the gene matches: 7. The DNA for the CDR3 is TGTGCCAGCAGCTTGTGGGGGACAGATAGCAATGAGCAGTTCTTC. As protein: CASSLWGTDSNEQFF.

This chain uses TRBV6-1 with TRBJ2-5, with TRBD1 identical over 7 bases. Germline lookup yields CDR1 MNHNS and CDR2 SASEGT. J gave up 3 bases and V 6 bases, and 1 base lay outside the gene matches. This CDR3 contains 12 residues. The CDR3 DNA is TGTGCCAGCAGGGGGACAGAAGAGACCCAGTACTTC. This translates into CASRGTEETQYF.

This clonotype was found many times. This chain links TRBV3-1 with TRBJ1-2; D is unresolved. Trimming removed 6 bases at V and 0 bases at J, with 11 bases between. The CDR3 length is 14 residues. Germline V gene sequence: CDR1 LGHDT, CDR2 YNNKEL (reference sequence). DNA for the CDR3: TGTGCCAGCAGGGCAGGAGCCACTAACTATGGCTACACCTTC. This sequence encodes CASRAGATNYGYTF.